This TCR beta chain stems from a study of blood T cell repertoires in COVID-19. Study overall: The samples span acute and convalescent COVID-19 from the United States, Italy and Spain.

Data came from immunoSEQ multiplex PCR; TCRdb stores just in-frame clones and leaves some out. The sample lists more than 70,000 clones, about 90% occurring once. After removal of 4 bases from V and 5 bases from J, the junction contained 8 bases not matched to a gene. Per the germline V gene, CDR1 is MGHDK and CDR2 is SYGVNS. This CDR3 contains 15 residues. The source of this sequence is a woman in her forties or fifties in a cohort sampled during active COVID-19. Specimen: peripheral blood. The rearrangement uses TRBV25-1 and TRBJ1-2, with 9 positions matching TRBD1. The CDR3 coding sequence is TGTGCCAGCAGTGGAACCCGGGACAGGGAATATGGCTACACCTTC. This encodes CASSGTRDREYGYTF.